These 29 T cell receptor beta chains share one sample of origin, sequenced in a study of T cells in Graves' hyperthyroidism and ophthalmopathy. Regions amplified from RNA transcripts were the TCR beta CDR3 regions. A first-round RT-PCR of the TCR CDR3 used the HTBI primer set. TCRdb itself ran the multiplex PCR reads through MiXCR, one entry per CDR3 protein. This sample carries around 580,000 distinct CDR3 sequences, 40% to 55% of them seen once, and the ten largest clones take more than 7%. Sequenced sample: peripheral blood or thyroid tissue (not recorded which). All receptors come from a young woman with Graves' hyperthyroidism.

This clonotype has a single count. The chain links TRBV6-6 to TRBJ2-7, with 8 bases aligning to TRBD1. V was pared by 7 bases and J by 7 bases, with 9 bases of the junction left unmatched. Per the germline V gene, CDR1 is MNHNY and CDR2 is SVGAGI (reference sequence). The CDR3 has 13 residues. The CDR3 here is CASTGGAWGEQYF. The CDR3 region has the DNA TGTGCCAGCACAGGGGGCGCGTGGGGTGAGCAGTACTTC.

The gene calls are TRBV7-9 and TRBJ2-3; D is unclear. The V and J ends lost 4 bases and 3 bases respectively, with 8 bases between them. The CDR3 is made up of 13 amino acids. The germline gives CDR1 SEHNR, CDR2 FQNEAQ (reference sequence). The CDR3 bases are TGTGCCAGCAGCTCCTCCGCAACAGATACGCAGTATTTT. Translating gives CASSSSATDTQYF.

The CDR3 coding sequence is TGCAGTGCTGTGAAAGGCGGGACCTTTACCTACGAGCAGTACTTC. This translates into CSAVKGGTFTYEQYF. The chain links TRBV20-1 to TRBJ2-7; TRBD2 might be the D (6 bases). V lost 5 bases and J lost 2, with 19 bases in between. This CDR3 comprises 15 residues. Germline V gene data show CDR1 as DFQATT and CDR2 as SNEGSKA (reference sequence).

The chain's CDR3 is CASTQGFGTDEKLFF. The CDR3, as DNA: TGTGCCAGCACCCAAGGCTTCGGGACAGACGAAAAACTGTTTTTT. The J gene is TRBJ1-4, the V gene TRBV6-1; 7 nucleotides match TRBD1. Trimming at V came to 7 bases and at J to 8 bases, leaving 13 bases not matched to a gene. The CDR3 spans 15 residues. Germline lookup yields CDR1 MNHNS and CDR2 SASEGT.

Many counts were recorded for this clonotype. The rearrangement joins TRBV6-5 to TRBJ2-2; D is unresolved. Germline V CDR1 and CDR2: MNHEY, SVGAGI. The CDR3 extends over 10 amino acids. The V and J ends lost 10 bases and 7 bases respectively, with 7 bases between them. The CDR3 sequence: CAIFNGELFF. CDR3 nucleotide sequence: TGTGCCATCTTTAACGGGGAGCTGTTTTTT.

This clonotype appeared a few times. The V call is TRBV29-1, the J call TRBJ1-1, with D perhaps matching TRBD1 (5 bases). From germline, CDR1 is SQVTM and CDR2 ANQGSEA. Trimming cost V 2 bases and J 5 bases, with 15 bases left between them. CDR3 length equals 14 residues. In DNA, the CDR3 is TGCAGCGTTGAATTGGTGGGGCGGGATACTGAAGCTTTCTTT. Encoded protein: CSVELVGRDTEAFF.

The chain has TRBV2 and TRBJ1-6; D is ambiguous. The V and J ends lost 9 bases and 6 bases respectively, with 12 bases between them. This CDR3 is built from 13 residues. In germline, CDR1 is SNHLY, CDR2 FYNNEI. CDR3 bases: TGTGCCAGTTCGGGATTCCCTAATTCACCCCTCCACTTT. Translated, it gives CASSGFPNSPLHF. Using reference TRBV2 and TRBJ1-6 for the parts outside the CDR3, the full variable domain is EPEVTQTPSHQVTQMGQEVILRCVPISNHLYFYWYRQILGQKVEFLVSFYNNEISEKSEIFDDQFSVERPDGSNFTLKIRSTKLEDSAMYFCASSGFPNSPLHFGNGTRLTVT.

The chain joins TRBV5-1 to TRBJ2-6, with TRBD2 matching 9 bases. CDR1 and CDR2 from the germline V gene are SGHRS and YFSETQ. This CDR3 comprises 20 residues. With V trimmed by 4 bases and J by 2 bases, 16 bases remained unmatched. The CDR3 sequence is CASSVEVRGGKGAGANVLTF. For the CDR3, the DNA is TGCGCCAGCAGCGTTGAGGTGCGGGGGGGGAAGGGAGCTGGGGCCAACGTCCTGACTTTC.

Ten or more counts support this clonotype. V and J are TRBV5-1 and TRBJ2-7; the match to TRBD2 covers 7 bases. This CDR3 contains 12 residues. After removal of 4 bases from V and 5 bases from J, the junction contained 3 bases not matched to a gene. In germline, CDR1 is SGHRS, CDR2 YFSETQ. The CDR3 bases are TGCGCCAGCAGCATGGGGACTAACGAGCAGTACTTC. Its translation is CASSMGTNEQYF.

V and J are TRBV7-9 and TRBJ2-2; 14 nucleotides match TRBD2. This CDR3 spans 19 amino acids. Germline assignment: CDR1 SEHNR and CDR2 FQNEAQ (reference sequence). V lost 1 base to trimming and J lost 5 bases; unmatched junction nucleotides: 9. The CDR3 here is CASSLGLAGGPGWTGELFF. In DNA, the CDR3 is TGTGCCAGCAGCTTAGGACTAGCGGGAGGGCCAGGATGGACCGGGGAGCTGTTTTTT.

The chain is built from TRBV7-3 and TRBJ1-4; 7 bases fit TRBD1. The V and J ends lost 5 bases and 2 bases, in that order; junction bases with no gene match: 8. Looked up from germline, CDR1 is SGHTA and CDR2 is FQGTGA. The CDR3 contains 16 residues. The CDR3 DNA reads as TGTGCCAGCAGCCCCTTGAGCAGGGGGACTAATGAAAAACTGTTTTTT. It codes for CASSPLSRGTNEKLFF.

The chain joins TRBV20-1 to TRBJ1-1, with 9 bases matching TRBD1. The length of the CDR3 is 16 residues. Trimming took 3 bases from V and 6 from J; bases not matched to a gene: 14. Germline V gene data show CDR1 as DFQATT and CDR2 as SNEGSKA (reference sequence). CDR3 DNA sequence: TGCAGTGCTAGTGTCAATCCGGGACAGGGTATTCCTGAAGCTTTCTTT. Translation: CSASVNPGQGIPEAFF.

Regarding this clonotype: This may come from a read error, since a much larger clone is one base off. The chain carries TRBV7-9 and TRBJ2-5; D perhaps matches TRBD2 (5 bases). CDR3 size: 14 residues. Germline V gives CDR1 SEHNR, CDR2 FQNEAQ (reference sequence). The CDR3, as DNA: TGTGCCAGCAGCCGAGGACTTATCCAAGAGACCCGGTACTTC. Encoded protein: CASSRGLIQETRYF. The variable domain in full, with the rest retrieved from reference TRBV7-9 and TRBJ2-5, is DTGVSQNPRHKITKRGQNVTFRCDPISEHNRLYWYRQTLGQGPEFLTYFQNEAQLEKSRLLSDRFSAERPKGSFSTLEIQRTEQGDSAMYLCASSRGLIQETRYFGPGTRLLVL.

This clonotype was counted at least ten times. The rearrangement links TRBV11-2 to TRBJ2-7, with D possibly matching TRBD1 (6 bases). Trimming took off 2 bases at V and 4 bases at J, with 9 bases between the two ends. The CDR3 has 13 residues. The germline gives CDR1 SGHAT, CDR2 FQNNGV. CDR3 bases: TGTGCCAGCAGCTTATACAGGGAGTACGAGCAGTACTTC. Translated: CASSLYREYEQYF.

V is TRBV19 and J is TRBJ1-6; D remains unclear. CDR1 is LNHDA, CDR2 SQIVND, per germline (reference sequence). V lost 8 bases and J lost 4, with 15 bases in between. The CDR3 contains 15 residues. The CDR3 region is CASAARDTYNSPLHF. CDR3 nucleotides: TGTGCCAGTGCCGCTCGCGACACGTATAATTCACCCCTCCACTTT.

As for this clonotype: The junction departs from germline at one end; a sequencing error may be responsible. The chain links TRBV2 to TRBJ2-5, with 9 bases aligning to TRBD2. The CDR3 extends over 13 amino acids. Germline CDR1 reads SNHLY; CDR2 reads FYNNEI. The CDR3 protein is CAISDPSGTPQYF. The CDR3 DNA sequence: TGTGCCATCAGTGACCCTAGCGGGACCCCCCAGTACTTC.

The J gene is TRBJ2-7, the V gene TRBV15; possible D gene TRBD2, 5 bases. The ends were cut back, 5 bases at V and 3 bases at J, with 11 bases in the middle. The germline gives CDR1 LNHNV, CDR2 YYDKDF (reference sequence). The CDR3 consists of 13 residues. The CDR3 here is CATSPPRGYEQYF. DNA of the CDR3: TGTGCCACCAGCCCTCCCCGGGGCTACGAGCAGTACTTC.

Many counts were recorded for this clonotype. This chain joins TRBV12-3 or TRBV12-4 and TRBJ2-5, with TRBD1 as a possible D gene (5 bases). CDR3 size: 15 residues. V was clipped by 4 bases and J by 2 bases, with 14 bases between them. The CDR3 DNA reads as TGTGCCAGCAGTTCCCAACTGACAGCACAAGAGACCCAGTACTTC. Translation gives CASSSQLTAQETQYF.

This clonotype was recorded at least ten times. The chain carries TRBV20-1 and TRBJ2-5; 16 positions match TRBD2. Germline lookup yields CDR1 DFQATT and CDR2 SNEGSKA (reference sequence). J gave up 4 bases and V 5 bases, and 4 bases lay outside the gene matches. This CDR3 spans 15 amino acids. As DNA, the CDR3 is TGCAGTGCTGCCGGGACTAGCGGGAGGGGAGAGACCCAGTACTTC. Translated, it gives CSAAGTSGRGETQYF.

CDR3 loop: CASRVSGGLGNTIYF. CDR3 in DNA: TGTGCCAGCAGGGTCAGCGGGGGGCTTGGAAACACCATATATTTT. V gene TRBV2 combines with J gene TRBJ1-3; D possibly corresponds to TRBD1 (6 bases). V was cut by 6 bases and J by 3 bases, with 15 bases left in between. Germline V gene sequence: CDR1 SNHLY, CDR2 FYNNEI. This CDR3 has 15 residues.

J is TRBJ2-1 and V is TRBV25-1, with TRBD2 matching over 9 bases. Per the germline V gene, CDR1 is MGHDK and CDR2 is SYGVNS. The CDR3 is made up of 17 amino acids. V gave up 2 bases and J gave up 3 bases; unmatched junction bases: 8. The CDR3 DNA reads TGTGCCAGCAGTGAACCTTCTGGGCGGGGGGGCTACAATGAGCAGTTCTTC. Translation gives CASSEPSGRGGYNEQFF.

In this sample, this clonotype turned up many times. The chain uses TRBV12-3 or TRBV12-4 and TRBJ1-1; D is uncertain. The CDR3 has 14 residues. The V and J ends lost 8 bases and 4 bases respectively, with 17 bases between them. CDR3 sequence reads: CASSAAPPGTEAFF. CDR3 DNA sequence: TGTGCCAGCTCCGCCGCCCCGCCAGGCACTGAAGCTTTCTTT.

This clonotype was observed at least ten times. The chain couples TRBV3-1 to TRBJ1-1; a weak D match, TRBD1 (5 bases). V was clipped by 0 bases and J by 6 bases, with 8 bases between them. In germline, CDR1 is LGHDT, CDR2 YNNKEL (reference sequence). This CDR3 has 13 amino acids. Here the CDR3 reads CASSQDAGPEAFF. Here the CDR3 DNA reads TGTGCCAGCAGCCAAGACGCGGGGCCTGAAGCTTTCTTT.

On this clonotype: A much more abundant neighbour one base away suggests this may be a read error. The chain recombines TRBV5-1 with TRBJ2-2; D possibly matches TRBD1 or TRBD2 (5 bases each). The germline gives CDR1 SGHRS, CDR2 YFSETQ. The ends were cut back, 4 bases at V and 4 bases at J, with 14 bases in the middle. CDR3 size: 15 residues. The CDR3 DNA reads as TGCGCCAGCAGCGGAACCGGGACCGTCACCGGGGAGCTGTTTTTT. This encodes CASSGTGTVTGELFF. Together with reference TRBV5-1 and TRBJ2-2, the CDR3 gives the full variable domain: KAGVTQTPRYLIKTRGQQVTLSCSPISGHRSVSWYQQTPGQGLQFLFEYFSETQRNKGNFPGRFSGRQFSNSRSEMNVSTLELGDSALYLCASSGTGTVTGELFFGEGSRLTVL.

This clonotype has a count of ten or more. This sequence joins TRBV20-1 and TRBJ1-4; no clear D gene. Per germline, CDR1 DFQATT and CDR2 SNEGSKA (reference sequence). The CDR3 consists of 15 residues. V was trimmed by 0 bases and J by 0 bases, leaving 8 bases between them. The CDR3 coding sequence is TGCAGTGCTAGAGATCCTGGGTCAACTAATGAAAAACTGTTTTTT. As protein: CSARDPGSTNEKLFF.

There are many counts of this clonotype. This sequence joins TRBV7-2 and TRBJ1-1; a possible D gene is TRBD1 (5 bases). Germline CDR1 SGHTA, CDR2 FQGNSA. V lost 4 bases to trimming and J lost 5 bases, with 14 bases between them. The CDR3 is made up of 14 amino acids. CDR3 DNA sequence: TGTGCCAGCAGCTCCGTTTTGGGGGGTACTGAAGCTTTCTTT. This encodes CASSSVLGGTEAFF.

V gene TRBV20-1 combines with J gene TRBJ2-7; maybe TRBD1 (6 bases). The CDR3 is made up of 12 amino acids. Germline V lookup: CDR1 DFQATT, CDR2 SNEGSKA (reference sequence). V dropped 6 bases and J dropped 6 bases, with 15 bases sitting between them. The CDR3 here is CSAGQTQSEQYF. In DNA form, the CDR3 reads TGCAGTGCGGGACAAACACAGTCCGAGCAGTACTTC.

This chain uses TRBV12-3 or TRBV12-4 with TRBJ2-5; possibly TRBD1 or TRBD2 for D (6 bases each). The V gene lost 6 bases and the J gene lost 7 bases, with 15 bases spanning the gap. This CDR3 comprises 13 residues. The CDR3, as DNA: TGTGCCAGCAGGGAGGGGACACGGATGACCCAGTACTTC. Residues: CASREGTRMTQYF.

Ten or more counts support this clonotype. V usage is TRBV11-2 and J usage is TRBJ2-6; weak D call: TRBD2 (5 bases). The CDR3 spans 15 residues. The V and J ends lost 5 bases and 4 bases respectively, with 12 bases between them. Germline V CDR1 and CDR2: SGHAT, FQNNGV. The CDR3 DNA sequence: TGTGCCAGCAGCCGGGGAGCGGCCGGGGCCAACGTCCTGACTTTC. Amino acid sequence: CASSRGAAGANVLTF.